This entry lists 2 T cell receptor beta chains sequenced from one sample in a study of blood T cell repertoires in COVID-19. Only in-frame clones appear in the TCRdb table, and some are missing; sequencing was by immunoSEQ multiplex PCR. The table includes some 160,000 clones, 85% to 90% detected once. Sequences were obtained from PBMCs or T cells enriched from blood (not recorded which). The origin of the receptors is a woman aged 45 to 65 who had recovered from COVID-19.

The CDR3 spells CASSHRQGLNTEAFF. CDR3 coding DNA: TGCGCCAGCAGCCATAGACAGGGGTTGAACACTGAAGCTTTCTTT. V usage is TRBV5-1 and J usage is TRBJ1-1; 8 bases fit TRBD1. V lost 4 bases, J lost 0 bases, and 5 bases stayed unmatched. The CDR3 spans 15 residues. Germline CDR1 reads SGHRS; CDR2 reads YFSETQ. The entire variable domain, with the rest obtained from reference TRBV5-1 and TRBJ1-1, is as follows: KAGVTQTPRYLIKTRGQQVTLSCSPISGHRSVSWYQQTPGQGLQFLFEYFSETQRNKGNFPGRFSGRQFSNSRSEMNVSTLELGDSALYLCASSHRQGLNTEAFFGQGTRLTVV.

The table lists this clone with a count of one. The rearrangement links TRBV19 to TRBJ1-5, with 7 bases lining up with TRBD1. V trimming: 2 bases; J trimming: 4 bases; junction bases outside the gene matches: 8. The CDR3 consists of 16 residues. Germline values: CDR1 LNHDA, CDR2 SQIVND (reference sequence). The CDR3 region has the DNA TGTGCCAGTAGTATAATAGGACAGGCCCTGAATCAGCCCCAGCATTTT. Amino acid sequence: CASSIIGQALNQPQHF.